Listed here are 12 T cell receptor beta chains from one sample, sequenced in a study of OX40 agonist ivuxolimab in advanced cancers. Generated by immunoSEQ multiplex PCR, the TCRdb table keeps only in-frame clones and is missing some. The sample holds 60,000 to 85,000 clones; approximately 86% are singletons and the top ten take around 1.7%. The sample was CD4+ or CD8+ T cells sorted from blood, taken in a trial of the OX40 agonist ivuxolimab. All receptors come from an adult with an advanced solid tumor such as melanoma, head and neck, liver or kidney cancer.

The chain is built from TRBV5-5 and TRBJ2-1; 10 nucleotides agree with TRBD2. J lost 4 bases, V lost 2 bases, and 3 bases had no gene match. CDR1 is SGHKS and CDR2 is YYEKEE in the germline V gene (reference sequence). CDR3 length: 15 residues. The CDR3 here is CASSLAGGLYNEQFF. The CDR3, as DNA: TGTGCCAGCAGCTTAGCGGGAGGGTTATACAATGAGCAGTTCTTC.

CDR3 region: CASSLKGFGHQPQHF. The CDR3 DNA is TGTGCCAGCAGTTTAAAAGGGTTTGGACATCAGCCCCAGCATTTT. The V and J genes are TRBV27 and TRBJ1-5; D not certain. Germline V gene data show CDR1 as MNHEY and CDR2 as SMNVEV (reference sequence). This CDR3 has 15 residues. Trimming removed 2 bases at V and 5 bases at J, with 13 bases between.

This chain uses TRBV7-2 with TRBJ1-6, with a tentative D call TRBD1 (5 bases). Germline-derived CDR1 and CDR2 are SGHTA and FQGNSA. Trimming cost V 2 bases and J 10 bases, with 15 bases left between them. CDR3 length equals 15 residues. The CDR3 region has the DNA TGTGCCAGCAGCTTAACGCCAGGGATTTCCTCACCCCTCCACTTT. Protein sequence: CASSLTPGISSPLHF. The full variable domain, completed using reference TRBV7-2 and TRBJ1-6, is GAGVSQSPSNKVTEKGKDVELRCDPISGHTALYWYRQSLGQGLEFLIYFQGNSAPDKSGLPSDRFSAERTGGSVSTLTIQRTQQEDSAVYLCASSLTPGISSPLHFGNGTRLTVT.

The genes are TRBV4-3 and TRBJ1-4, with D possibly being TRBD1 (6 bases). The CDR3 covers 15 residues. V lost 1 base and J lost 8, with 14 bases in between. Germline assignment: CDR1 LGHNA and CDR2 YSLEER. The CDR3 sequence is CASSQGRDKREKLFF. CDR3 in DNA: TGCGCCAGCAGCCAAGGCCGGGACAAGCGGGAAAAACTGTTTTTT.

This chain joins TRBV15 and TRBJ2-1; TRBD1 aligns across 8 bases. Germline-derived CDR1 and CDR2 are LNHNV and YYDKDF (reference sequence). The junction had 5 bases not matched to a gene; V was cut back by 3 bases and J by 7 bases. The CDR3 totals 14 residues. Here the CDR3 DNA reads TGTGCCACCAGCAGGGACAGGGTAACAAATGAGCAGTTCTTC. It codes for CATSRDRVTNEQFF.

Here the CDR3 reads CASSFGLAGGLDTGELFF. The CDR3 DNA sequence: TGTGCCAGCAGTTTCGGACTAGCGGGGGGGCTCGACACCGGGGAGCTGTTTTTT. The V gene is TRBV27, the J gene TRBJ2-2; 15 positions match TRBD2. This CDR3 spans 18 amino acids. Trimming took 3 bases from V and 3 from J; bases not matched to a gene: 5. In germline, CDR1 is MNHEY, CDR2 SMNVEV (reference sequence).

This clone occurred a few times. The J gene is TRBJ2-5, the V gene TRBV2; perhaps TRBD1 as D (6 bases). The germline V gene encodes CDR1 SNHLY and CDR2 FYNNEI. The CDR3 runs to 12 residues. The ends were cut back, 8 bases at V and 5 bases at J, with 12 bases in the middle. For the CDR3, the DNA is TGTGCCAGCGGAAGGCAGGGGGAGACCCAGTACTTC. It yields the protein CASGRQGETQYF.

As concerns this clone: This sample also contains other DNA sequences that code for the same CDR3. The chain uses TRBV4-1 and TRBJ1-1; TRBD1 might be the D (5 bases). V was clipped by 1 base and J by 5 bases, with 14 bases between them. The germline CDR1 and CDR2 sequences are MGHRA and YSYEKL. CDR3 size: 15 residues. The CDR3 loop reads CASSQAYRGRTEAFF. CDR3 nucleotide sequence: TGCGCCAGCAGCCAAGCCTACCGGGGCAGGACTGAAGCTTTCTTT.

The CDR3 region has the DNA TGTGCCAGCAGTAAAAAGAGCGGGAGACCCCTCGGTTATGAGCAGTTCTTC. This sequence encodes CASSKKSGRPLGYEQFF. The chain recombines TRBV11-2 with TRBJ2-1; TRBD2 matches 8 bases. With 6 bases clipped from V and 8 bases from J, the junction kept 18 bases outside the gene matches. This CDR3 is 17 amino acids long. The germline CDR1 and CDR2 sequences are SGHAT and FQNNGV.

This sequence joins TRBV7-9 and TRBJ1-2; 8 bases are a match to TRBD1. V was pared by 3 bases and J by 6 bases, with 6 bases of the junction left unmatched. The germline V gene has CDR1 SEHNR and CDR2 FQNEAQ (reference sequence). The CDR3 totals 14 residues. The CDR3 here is CASSFTTGEDGYTF. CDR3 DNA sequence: TGTGCCAGCAGCTTTACGACAGGGGAGGATGGCTACACCTTC.

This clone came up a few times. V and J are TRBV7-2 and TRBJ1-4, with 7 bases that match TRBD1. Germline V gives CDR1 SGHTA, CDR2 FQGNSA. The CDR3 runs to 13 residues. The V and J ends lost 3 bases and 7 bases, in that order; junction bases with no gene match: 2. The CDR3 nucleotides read TGTGCCAGCAGCTTCTGGACAGGTGAAAAACTGTTTTTT. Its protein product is CASSFWTGEKLFF.

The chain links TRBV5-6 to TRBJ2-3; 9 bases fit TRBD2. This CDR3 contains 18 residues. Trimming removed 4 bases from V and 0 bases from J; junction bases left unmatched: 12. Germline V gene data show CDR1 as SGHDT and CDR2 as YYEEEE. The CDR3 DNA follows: TGTGCCAGCAGCCCCCTTGGGGTAGCGGGGGTAAGCACAGATACGCAGTATTTT. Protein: CASSPLGVAGVSTDTQYF. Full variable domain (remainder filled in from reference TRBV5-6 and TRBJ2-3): DAGVTQSPTHLIKTRGQQVTLRCSPKSGHDTVSWYQQALGQGPQFIFQYYEEEERQRGNFPDRFSGHQFPNYSSELNVNALLLGDSALYLCASSPLGVAGVSTDTQYFGPGTRLTVL.